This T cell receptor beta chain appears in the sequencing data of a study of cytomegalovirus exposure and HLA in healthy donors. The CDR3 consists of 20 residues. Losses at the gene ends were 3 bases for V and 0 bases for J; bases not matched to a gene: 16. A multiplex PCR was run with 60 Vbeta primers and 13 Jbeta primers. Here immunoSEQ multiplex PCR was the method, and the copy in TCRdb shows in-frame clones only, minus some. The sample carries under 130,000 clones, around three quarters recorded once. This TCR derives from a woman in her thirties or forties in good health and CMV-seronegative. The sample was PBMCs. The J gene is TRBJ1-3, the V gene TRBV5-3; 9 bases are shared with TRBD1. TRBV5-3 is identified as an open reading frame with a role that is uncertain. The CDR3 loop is CARSSYGQGTPRSSGNTIYF. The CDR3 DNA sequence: TGTGCCAGAAGCTCGTATGGACAGGGGACTCCACGAAGCTCTGGAAACACCATATATTTT.